The text below deals with one T cell receptor (beta chain). Its specificity is unknown. The sample originates from a study of shared clonotypes between healthy human individuals. Study conclusions and caveats: Deeper or shallower sequencing was expected to change how clonotypes are shared among donors. Rarefaction analysis demonstrated incomplete sorted-subset sequencing notwithstanding large depth. The low donor count limited represented genetic and exposure-history diversity.

Deep-level assay runs were performed. TCRdb's table, derived via immunoSEQ multiplex PCR, lists solely in-frame clones and lacks some. Among roughly 300,000 clones listed, roughly 80% were seen once. This CDR3 region has 15 residues. The ends were cut back, 1 base at V and 0 bases at J, with 10 bases in the middle. Germline CDR1 is SGHVS and CDR2 is FNYEAQ. V and J are TRBV7-6 and TRBJ2-7; possibly TRBD1 for D (5 bases). The receptor comes from a man aged 25 to 45 in good health. Sequenced material: memory CD4+ T cells sorted from blood. Subset denoted: CD45RA-negative fraction. The CDR3 bases are TGTGCCAGCAGCTTAGATCCAGGGTCCTCCTACGAGCAGTACTTC. Its protein is CASSLDPGSSYEQYF.